A single sample gave rise to the 20 T cell receptor beta chains below, sequenced in a study of Ad26.COV2.S vaccination and SARS-CoV-2 variants. The method was immunoSEQ multiplex PCR; TCRdb's version includes in-frame clones alone and lacks a portion of them. The table records around 270,000 clones, roughly nine tenths of them present only once. Specified treatment: roughly 19 received Ad26.COV2.S at low or high dose, single or two shots; 5 received placebo; per-sample allocation not given. Material that was analyzed had been drawn on day 63 after the first vaccine or placebo injection. Source: peripheral blood, taken in a trial of Ad26.COV2.S vaccine versus placebo. The receptors were sampled from a person aged 18-60 years who received the Ad26.COV2.S COVID-19 vaccine or a placebo.

J is TRBJ2-6 and V is TRBV19, with D hard to call. Germline V gene sequence: CDR1 LNHDA, CDR2 SQIVND (reference sequence). The CDR3 sequence is 13 residues long. The germline V and J ends were trimmed by 7 bases and 4 bases, with 8 bases remaining between them. CDR3 in DNA: TGTGCCAGTACCCTTTTAGGGGCCAACGTCCTGACTTTC. It encodes CASTLLGANVLTF. The entire variable domain, with the rest obtained from reference TRBV19 and TRBJ2-6, is as follows: DGGITQSPKYLFRKEGQNVTLSCEQNLNHDAMYWYRQDPGQGLRLIYYSQIVNDFQKGDIAEGYSVSREKKESFPLTVTSAQKNPTAFYLCASTLLGANVLTFGAGSRLTVL.

This clone has only one observation. The chain uses TRBV3-1 (or the pseudogene TRBV3-2) and TRBJ1-6, with D perhaps TRBD1 (6 bases). Germline V CDR1 and CDR2: LGHDT, YNNKEL (reference sequence). With 6 bases removed from V and 9 bases from J, the gap between germline ends came to 18 bases. The CDR3 totals 15 residues. CDR3 sequence: CASRGPGVASSPLHF. The CDR3 region has the DNA TGTGCCAGCAGGGGTCCAGGGGTGGCGAGTTCACCCCTCCACTTT.

This clone was observed once. The chain joins TRBV6-2 or TRBV6-3 to TRBJ1-2; TRBD1 matches 7 bases. CDR3 length: 15 amino acids. Losses at the gene ends were 2 bases for V and 3 bases for J; bases not matched to a gene: 6. Germline assignment: CDR1 MNHEY and CDR2 SVGEGT. The CDR3 spells CASSYHFGTDYGYTF. The CDR3, as DNA: TGTGCCAGCAGTTACCATTTCGGGACAGACTATGGCTACACCTTC.

This clone showed up just a few times. The rearrangement joins TRBV30 to TRBJ2-3, with 9 bases lining up with TRBD1. Germline loops: CDR1 GTSNPN, CDR2 SVGIG (reference sequence). V lost 7 bases and J lost 3; bases outside the gene matches: 8. The CDR3 has 14 amino acids. The CDR3 sequence: CASSGTGYTDTQYF. As DNA, the CDR3 is TGTGCCTCATCCGGGACAGGGTATACAGATACGCAGTATTTT.

The chain links TRBV12-3 or TRBV12-4 to TRBJ1-2; D is unclear. V was clipped by 8 bases and J by 0 bases, with 10 bases between them. The CDR3 is made up of 13 amino acids. CDR3 sequence (DNA): TGTGCCAGCGGAACATTTGCTAACTATGGCTACACCTTC. Encoded protein: CASGTFANYGYTF.

This clone was seen more than once but under ten times. The V call is TRBV7-2, the J call TRBJ1-4; no clear D. Germline V gives CDR1 SGHTA, CDR2 FQGNSA. The CDR3 length is 15 residues. V gave up 1 base and J gave up 10 bases, with 16 bases separating them. CDR3 DNA: TGTGCCAGCAGCTTAGATCGGCCGCCGATGGCAAAACTGTTTTTT. It yields the protein CASSLDRPPMAKLFF.

This clone appeared once. The chain recombines TRBV10-3 with TRBJ2-7, with unresolved D. The length of the CDR3 is 12 residues. Germline CDR1 ENHRY, CDR2 SYGVKD. The V gene lost 5 bases and the J gene lost 0 bases, with 5 bases spanning the gap. The chain's CDR3 is CAISLSSYEQYF. CDR3 coding DNA: TGTGCCATCAGTTTAAGCTCCTACGAGCAGTACTTC.

This sequence joins TRBV3-1 (or the pseudogene TRBV3-2) and TRBJ2-5, with 7 bases matching TRBD1. Trimming removed 1 base from V and 5 bases from J; junction bases left unmatched: 4. This CDR3 comprises 14 residues. Germline V gene data show CDR1 as LGHDT and CDR2 as YNNKEL (reference sequence). CDR3 DNA sequence: TGTGCCAGCAGCCAAGTAGGGGGCGGGGAGACCCAGTACTTC. Translated: CASSQVGGGETQYF.

V usage is TRBV5-1 and J usage is TRBJ1-5; D call uncertain. In germline, CDR1 is SGHRS, CDR2 YFSETQ. The CDR3 has 15 amino acids. Trimming cost V 0 bases and J 4 bases, with 11 bases left between them. This CDR3 reads CASSLGLTANQPQHF. DNA of the CDR3: TGCGCCAGCAGCTTGGGCTTAACAGCGAATCAGCCCCAGCATTTT.

The V and J genes are TRBV24-1 and TRBJ2-1; 9 bases are shared with TRBD2. CDR1 and CDR2 (germline): KGHDR, SFDVKD. V dropped 1 base and J dropped 1; count of bases not matched to a gene: 10. CDR3 length: 19 amino acids. The CDR3 DNA follows: TGTGCCACCAGTGATTTTGACGGGCGGGAGGGCCTTTCCTACAATGAGCAGTTCTTC. It encodes CATSDFDGREGLSYNEQFF.

The rearrangement uses TRBV18 and TRBJ2-3, with 9 bases fitting TRBD1. The CDR3 loop spans 15 amino acids. Germline loops: CDR1 KGHSH, CDR2 LQKENI. V lost 5 bases, J lost 0 bases, and 3 bases stayed unmatched. In DNA form, the CDR3 reads TGTGCCAGCTCAACACAGGGGGCTAGCACAGATACGCAGTATTTT. Amino acids: CASSTQGASTDTQYF.

The chain carries TRBV5-1 and TRBJ2-3; unclear D gene. The CDR3 is made up of 13 amino acids. The V and J ends lost 0 bases and 1 base respectively, with 3 bases between them. Germline values: CDR1 SGHRS, CDR2 YFSETQ. CDR3 bases: TGCGCCAGCAGCTTGGGGGGCACAGATACGCAGTATTTT. The encoded protein is CASSLGGTDTQYF. Full variable domain (missing parts from reference TRBV5-1 and TRBJ2-3): KAGVTQTPRYLIKTRGQQVTLSCSPISGHRSVSWYQQTPGQGLQFLFEYFSETQRNKGNFPGRFSGRQFSNSRSEMNVSTLELGDSALYLCASSLGGTDTQYFGPGTRLTVL.

This sequence joins TRBV7-9 and TRBJ2-1; D ambiguous. The CDR3 extends over 12 amino acids. Germline V lookup: CDR1 SEHNR, CDR2 FQNEAQ (reference sequence). V shed 2 bases and J shed 7 bases, with 6 bases lying between them. CDR3 region: CASSLLSNEQFF. CDR3 coding DNA: TGTGCCAGCAGCTTACTGTCGAATGAGCAGTTCTTC.

As to this clone: The same CDR3 can be traced to other DNA sequences in this sample. The rearrangement links TRBV6-5 to TRBJ1-1; D unresolved. The CDR3 covers 13 residues. V shed 5 bases and J shed 1 base, with 8 bases lying between them. The germline CDR1 and CDR2 sequences are MNHEY and SVGAGI. In DNA form, the CDR3 reads TGTGCCAGCAGTCCGACGGGGAACACTGAAGCTTTCTTT. Translating it yields CASSPTGNTEAFF.

The V gene is TRBV19, the J gene TRBJ2-1, with 7 positions matching TRBD2. The trim removed 5 bases at V and 2 bases at J, leaving 6 bases unmatched. The CDR3 length is 15 residues. CDR1 is LNHDA, CDR2 SQIVND, per germline (reference sequence). The CDR3 DNA reads TGTGCCAGTAGTCTGCCGGGACTACCCTACAATGAGCAGTTCTTC. This codes for CASSLPGLPYNEQFF.

This clone has more than one count but fewer than ten. This chain connects TRBV7-9 to TRBJ1-2, with TRBD1 matching over 8 bases. The CDR3 runs to 14 residues. Germline values: CDR1 SEHNR, CDR2 FQNEAQ (reference sequence). With 5 bases clipped from V and 5 bases from J, the junction kept 7 bases outside the gene matches. The CDR3 region has the DNA TGTGCCAGCAGCGGGACAGGAGATGTTTATGGCTACACCTTC. Its protein product is CASSGTGDVYGYTF. Full variable domain (rest looked up from reference TRBV7-9 and TRBJ1-2): DTGVSQNPRHKITKRGQNVTFRCDPISEHNRLYWYRQTLGQGPEFLTYFQNEAQLEKSRLLSDRFSAERPKGSFSTLEIQRTEQGDSAMYLCASSGTGDVYGYTFGSGTRLTVV.

This CDR3 reads CASSLTLEDGYTF. CDR3 DNA: TGTGCCAGCAGTTTAACGCTGGAGGATGGCTACACCTTC. This chain links TRBV28 with TRBJ1-2; D is unresolved. The CDR3 totals 13 residues. Trimming shortened V by 2 bases and J by 6 bases, and 10 bases separated the two germline ends. Germline CDR1 reads MDHEN; CDR2 reads SYDVKM.

The genes are TRBV18 and TRBJ2-1; D gene uncertain. CDR3 length: 13 amino acids. V shed 0 bases and J shed 4 bases, with 4 bases lying between them. CDR1 is KGHSH, CDR2 LQKENI, per germline. CDR3 DNA: TGTGCCAGCTCACCACCGGTATACAATGAGCAGTTCTTC. It is translated as CASSPPVYNEQFF.

The V call is TRBV4-1, the J call TRBJ2-7, with D maybe TRBD2 (5 bases). Trimming left V 4 bases short and J 5 bases short, with 18 bases between. The CDR3 is 15 residues long. Germline-derived CDR1 and CDR2 are MGHRA and YSYEKL. DNA of the CDR3: TGCGCCAGCAGCCCCCTAGCTACCTTAGGCAACGAGCAGTACGTC. Translation gives CASSPLATLGNEQYV.

This rearrangement joins TRBV6-4 to TRBJ1-3, with no clear D. Trimming removed 6 bases at V and 0 bases at J, with 18 bases between. Per the germline V gene, CDR1 is MRHNA and CDR2 is SNTAGT. The CDR3 is 17 amino acids. As DNA, the CDR3 is TGTGCCAGCAGCAGCCGACGCCAGCCGGTCTCTGGAAACACCATATATTTT. Protein sequence: CASSSRRQPVSGNTIYF.